Below, 22 T cell receptor beta chains from the same sample are listed, as sequenced in a study of blood T cell repertoires in COVID-19. Clones were sequenced by immunoSEQ multiplex PCR, and TCRdb holds only the in-frame ones, with some missing. The profile shows approximately 240,000 clones, about four fifths of them singletons. The specimen was peripheral blood. The receptors stem from a man aged 50 to 59 with acute or convalescent COVID-19.

The gene calls are TRBV18 and TRBJ1-5; D remains unclear. The CDR3 consists of 14 residues. Germline lookup yields CDR1 KGHSH and CDR2 LQKENI. With 2 bases removed from V and 3 bases from J, the gap between germline ends came to 8 bases. CDR3 DNA sequence: TGTGCCAGCTCACCAAACAGAGACAATCAGCCCCAGCATTTT. Protein product: CASSPNRDNQPQHF.

The rearrangement uses TRBV5-6 and TRBJ2-2; possible D gene TRBD1, 6 bases. The CDR3 is 15 residues long. V lost 0 bases and J 3 bases, leaving 9 bases between the germline ends. Germline loops: CDR1 SGHDT, CDR2 YYEEEE. CDR3 in amino acids: CASSLVQGDTGELFF. The DNA for the CDR3 is TGTGCCAGCAGCTTGGTACAGGGAGACACCGGGGAGCTGTTTTTT.

This clone was seen a single time. The chain joins TRBV20-1 to TRBJ1-4; D call uncertain. CDR1 is DFQATT and CDR2 is SNEGSKA in the germline V gene (reference sequence). There are 11 residues in the CDR3. V lost 5 bases, J lost 5 bases, and 6 bases lay in between. CDR3 DNA: TGCAGTGCTCCTACGAATGAAAAACTGTTTTTT. Protein sequence: CSAPTNEKLFF.

The rearrangement links TRBV6-5 to TRBJ1-4; 7 positions agree with TRBD1. The CDR3 is 13 residues long. The ends lost 4 bases at V and 8 bases at J; junction bases unmatched: 4. Germline V gene sequence: CDR1 MNHEY, CDR2 SVGAGI. Here the CDR3 DNA reads TGTGCCAGCAGTTCTGACAGGGTCGAAAAACTGTTTTTT. Encoded protein: CASSSDRVEKLFF.

This chain connects TRBV18 to TRBJ1-5; D is possibly TRBD1 (6 bases). CDR1 and CDR2 from the germline V gene are KGHSH and LQKENI. The CDR3 runs to 14 residues. V was shortened by 2 bases and J by 5 bases, with 10 bases between the two germline ends. The CDR3 spells CASSPDSGDQPQHF. The CDR3 region has the DNA TGTGCCAGCTCACCAGATTCAGGGGATCAGCCCCAGCATTTT.

The chain is built from TRBV6-1 and TRBJ1-6; 11 nucleotides match TRBD1. CDR3 length: 16 amino acids. Germline CDR1 is MNHNS and CDR2 is SASEGT. The ends lost 2 bases at V and 8 bases at J; junction bases unmatched: 5. The CDR3 nucleotides are TGTGCCAGCAGTGAATTAGGACAGGGGGCTGATTCACCCCTCCACTTT. Its translation: CASSELGQGADSPLHF.

The genes are TRBV5-4 and TRBJ2-3; 9 bases line up with TRBD2. In germline, CDR1 is SGHNT, CDR2 YYREEE (reference sequence). This CDR3 region has 14 residues. V was pared by 1 base and J by 7 bases, with 4 bases of the junction left unmatched. The CDR3 sequence: CASSLRLAANTQYF. The CDR3 DNA sequence: TGTGCCAGCAGCTTGAGACTAGCGGCTAATACGCAGTATTTT.

V gene TRBV7-3 combines with J gene TRBJ2-6; tentative D call: TRBD2 (5 bases). Between the trimmed V and J ends, which lost 5 bases and 0 bases, there was a span of 14 bases. The CDR3 runs 17 residues. The V gene's germline CDR1 is SGHTA and CDR2 FQGTGA. CDR3 amino acids: CASSDPSGSSGANVLTF. CDR3 coding DNA: TGTGCCAGCAGCGACCCCTCGGGGAGCTCTGGGGCCAACGTCCTGACTTTC.

This rearrangement joins TRBV12-3 or TRBV12-4 to TRBJ2-2; D is possibly TRBD1 (5 bases). The CDR3 length is 12 residues. V was trimmed by 6 bases and J by 8 bases, leaving 10 bases between them. CDR3 amino acids: CASSPQGGELFF. The DNA for the CDR3 is TGTGCCAGCAGCCCTCAGGGTGGGGAGCTGTTTTTT.

J is TRBJ1-2 and V is TRBV6-1; 9 positions agree with TRBD1. V dropped 8 bases and J dropped 3; count of bases not matched to a gene: 10. The CDR3 consists of 15 residues. Germline CDR1 and CDR2: MNHNS and SASEGT. Here the CDR3 reads CASGTGGASDYGYTF. The CDR3 DNA is TGTGCCAGCGGTACAGGGGGCGCTTCGGACTATGGCTACACCTTC.

This clone has only a few counts. The chain recombines TRBV5-1 with TRBJ2-1, with TRBD2 identical over 7 bases. CDR3 size: 14 residues. Germline V gives CDR1 SGHRS, CDR2 YFSETQ. Trimming removed 3 bases from V and 7 bases from J; junction bases left unmatched: 7. The CDR3 DNA sequence: TGCGCCAGCAGCTACCCGCGGGAGCTGAATGAGCAGTTCTTC. It encodes CASSYPRELNEQFF. Drawing the rest from reference TRBV5-1 and TRBJ2-1, the complete variable domain is KAGVTQTPRYLIKTRGQQVTLSCSPISGHRSVSWYQQTPGQGLQFLFEYFSETQRNKGNFPGRFSGRQFSNSRSEMNVSTLELGDSALYLCASSYPRELNEQFFGPGTRLTVL.

The genes are TRBV21-1 and TRBJ2-2; the table calls TRBD2, which could not be checked here. TRBV21-1 is noted as a pseudogene. The CDR3 covers 22 residues. The chain's CDR3 is CASSKHTVKTSPQRGDTGELFF. In DNA form, the CDR3 reads TGTGCCAGCAGCAAGCATACGGTTAAGACTAGCCCCCAGAGGGGCGACACCGGGGAGCTGTTTTTT.

Turning to this clone: Other DNA sequences in the same sample also yield this CDR3. This chain connects TRBV6-5 to TRBJ1-5; 8 nucleotides match TRBD1. The CDR3 is made up of 14 amino acids. The junction had 5 bases not matched to a gene; V was cut back by 6 bases and J by 4 bases. Germline V lookup: CDR1 MNHEY, CDR2 SVGAGI. This chain's CDR3 is CASSLRQGNQPQHF. The CDR3 coding sequence is TGTGCCAGCAGCCTTAGACAGGGGAATCAGCCCCAGCATTTT.

The genes are TRBV6-5 and TRBJ1-2, with a weak D call TRBD1 (6 bases). Per the germline V gene, CDR1 is MNHEY and CDR2 is SVGAGI. There are 15 residues in the CDR3. V was trimmed by 4 bases and J by 0 bases, leaving 12 bases between them. Here the CDR3 reads CASSFQGHSNYGYTF. The CDR3 bases are TGTGCCAGCAGTTTTCAGGGACACTCTAACTATGGCTACACCTTC.

The chain is built from TRBV5-1 and TRBJ2-3; 9 bases fit TRBD1. The V gene end was trimmed by 7 bases and the J gene end by 0 bases; junction bases not matched to a gene: 3. This CDR3 contains 14 residues. Germline CDR1 and CDR2: SGHRS and YFSETQ. The CDR3, as DNA: TGCGCCAGCCGACAGGGGGGGAGCACAGATACGCAGTATTTT. Translation gives CASRQGGSTDTQYF.

This clone was picked up one time. V and J are TRBV19 and TRBJ1-6; 11 positions match TRBD1. This CDR3 contains 17 residues. Germline values: CDR1 LNHDA, CDR2 SQIVND (reference sequence). Unmatched junction bases numbered 8, after V lost 3 bases and J lost 7 bases. The CDR3 DNA reads as TGTGCCAGTAGTATTAGACGAGGACAGGGGGCGAATTCACCCCTCCACTTT. Its translation: CASSIRRGQGANSPLHF.

The V gene is TRBV7-2, the J gene TRBJ1-5; 7 nucleotides match TRBD1. Germline CDR1 and CDR2: SGHTA and FQGNSA. The CDR3 is 14 residues long. The V segment lost 4 bases and the J segment 7 bases; nucleotides outside the gene matches: 7. The CDR3 region is CASSSGGGWQPQHF. The CDR3 DNA reads TGTGCCAGCAGCTCCGGAGGGGGCTGGCAGCCCCAGCATTTT.

This clone showed up just once. The chain links TRBV19 to TRBJ2-7, with 7 positions matching TRBD1. Losses at the gene ends were 3 bases for V and 5 bases for J; bases not matched to a gene: 4. This CDR3 is built from 13 residues. Per the germline V gene, CDR1 is LNHDA and CDR2 is SQIVND (reference sequence). Here the CDR3 reads CASSIRQGDEQYF. In DNA form, the CDR3 reads TGTGCCAGTAGTATTCGGCAGGGGGACGAGCAGTACTTC.

V is TRBV18 and J is TRBJ1-4; 7 nucleotides line up with TRBD1. J lost 5 bases, V lost 4 bases, and 7 bases had no gene match. The CDR3 has 15 amino acids. The germline V gene encodes CDR1 KGHSH and CDR2 LQKENI. CDR3 amino acids: CASSQPGQLNEKLFF. The CDR3 DNA follows: TGTGCCAGCTCACAACCGGGACAGTTGAATGAAAAACTGTTTTTT.

This chain uses TRBV7-9 with TRBJ1-1, with 7 positions matching TRBD1. This CDR3 contains 15 residues. CDR1 and CDR2 (germline): SEHNR, FQNEAQ (reference sequence). With V trimmed by 5 bases and J by 0 bases, 6 bases remained unmatched. The CDR3 DNA reads as TGTGCCAGCAGCCTTTCGACAGGGTTGAACACTGAAGCTTTCTTT. Translation gives CASSLSTGLNTEAFF.

This chain joins TRBV10-3 and TRBJ2-5; TRBD2 aligns across 14 bases. Germline V gene lookup returns CDR1 ENHRY and CDR2 SYGVKD. V was pared by 2 bases and J by 4 bases, with 3 bases of the junction left unmatched. The CDR3 spans 16 residues. CDR3 DNA: TGTGCCATCAGTGAGACGGGACTAGCGGGAGCAGAGACCCAGTACTTC. The encoded protein is CAISETGLAGAETQYF.

The chain links TRBV29-1 to TRBJ2-5, with TRBD2 identical over 8 bases. The CDR3 is 15 residues long. Per germline, CDR1 SQVTM and CDR2 ANQGSEA. The V gene end was trimmed by 0 bases and the J gene end by 5 bases; junction bases not matched to a gene: 8. CDR3 sequence: CSVEDLSGARETQYF. Here the CDR3 DNA reads TGCAGCGTTGAAGATCTTAGCGGGGCACGGGAGACCCAGTACTTC.